These T cell receptor beta chains were read from a single sample in a study of CD8+ T cells in alopecia areata. Produced via immunoSEQ multiplex PCR; TCRdb's table is partial and in-frame only. This sample has 200,000 or so clones; about 40% occur once, and the top ten carry roughly 2.6%. The sample in question was CD4+ T cells sorted from blood, obtained at roughly week 36, from a patient treated with tofacitinib. The receptors were gathered from a human donor with alopecia areata. CDR3s include the opening cysteine and the closing phenylalanine or tryptophan. Fields, in order: V gene, J gene, D gene, clone size, CDR3 DNA, CDR3 protein. The D gene is left open where the match is weak. Rows give clone size only sometimes, using once, few, many, or a class for an expanded clone.

v_gene: TRBV5-4
j_gene: TRBJ1-5
d_gene: -
abundance: few
CDR3nt: TGTGCCAGCAGCTTGGACGGCGGGGGCAATCAGCCCCAGCATTTT
CDR3aa: CASSLDGGGNQPQHF

v_gene: TRBV14
j_gene: TRBJ2-3
d_gene: -
abundance: -
CDR3nt: TGTGCCAGCAGCCTCCGGGATACGCAGTATTTT
CDR3aa: CASSLRDTQYF

v_gene: TRBV30
j_gene: TRBJ2-7
d_gene: -
abundance: few
CDR3nt: TGTGCCTGGAGCCCTTCGTCCGAGCAGTACTTC
CDR3aa: CAWSPSSEQYF

v_gene: TRBV14
j_gene: TRBJ1-2
d_gene: -
abundance: few
CDR3nt: TGTGCCAGCAGCCTACAAGCCGCGGGATATGGCTACACCTTC
CDR3aa: CASSLQAAGYGYTF

v_gene: TRBV5-1
j_gene: TRBJ2-1
d_gene: TRBD2
abundance: few
CDR3nt: TGCGCCAGCACCGGACTAGCGGAAAGCAATGAGCAGTTCTTC
CDR3aa: CASTGLAESNEQFF

v_gene: TRBV29-1
j_gene: TRBJ1-4
d_gene: TRBD1
abundance: few
CDR3nt: TGCAGCGTTGGAGGGACAGGGCTGAAAGAAAAACTGTTTTTT
CDR3aa: CSVGGTGLKEKLFF

v_gene: TRBV9
j_gene: TRBJ2-3
d_gene: -
abundance: -
CDR3nt: TGTGCCAGCAGCGTAGGTTCAGGGCAACACACAGATACGCAGTATTTT
CDR3aa: CASSVGSGQHTDTQYF

v_gene: TRBV6-5
j_gene: TRBJ1-2
d_gene: -
abundance: few
CDR3nt: TGTGCCAGCAGTCAGTCACCAAGACAGAACTATGGCTACACCTTC
CDR3aa: CASSQSPRQNYGYTF

v_gene: TRBV25-1
j_gene: TRBJ1-2
d_gene: TRBD1
abundance: few
CDR3nt: TGTGCCAGCAGTTCCACACATACCGGGACAGCCTATGGCTACACCTTC
CDR3aa: CASSSTHTGTAYGYTF

v_gene: TRBV7-8
j_gene: TRBJ2-3
d_gene: TRBD2
abundance: once
CDR3nt: TGTGCCAGCAGCTCCAAGCGGGAGAAGCGGGGCACAGATACGCAGTATTTT
CDR3aa: CASSSKREKRGTDTQYF

v_gene: TRBV7-2
j_gene: TRBJ2-5
d_gene: TRBD2
abundance: -
CDR3nt: TGTGCCAGCAGCTCTAGAGGCGGGAGGGACCAAGAGACCCAGTACTTC
CDR3aa: CASSSRGGRDQETQYF

v_gene: TRBV7-2
j_gene: TRBJ2-5
d_gene: -
abundance: -
CDR3nt: TGTGCCAGCAGCTACGGCTCGGGGACCCAGTACTTC
CDR3aa: CASSYGSGTQYF

v_gene: TRBV25-1
j_gene: TRBJ1-2
d_gene: -
abundance: -
CDR3nt: TGTGCCAGCAGTGATTTCTCACAGGGTTCTAGTAACTATGGCTACACCTTC
CDR3aa: CASSDFSQGSSNYGYTF

v_gene: TRBV27
j_gene: TRBJ2-5
d_gene: -
abundance: -
CDR3nt: TGTGCCAGCACCCCTCGGGGGCTGGGGGAGACCCAGTACTTC
CDR3aa: CASTPRGLGETQYF

v_gene: TRBV7-3
j_gene: TRBJ2-7
d_gene: -
abundance: -
CDR3nt: TGTGCCAGCAGCGACTATCAAGGGGGGGACGAGCAGTACTTC
CDR3aa: CASSDYQGGDEQYF

v_gene: TRBV6-5
j_gene: TRBJ2-7
d_gene: TRBD2
abundance: -
CDR3nt: TGTGCCAGCAGTTATCTAGCGGGAGGTGAGCAGTACTTC
CDR3aa: CASSYLAGGEQYF

v_gene: TRBV7-2
j_gene: TRBJ2-7
d_gene: -
abundance: -
CDR3nt: TGTGCCAGCGCACCATACACCGGCGAGCAGTACTTC
CDR3aa: CASAPYTGEQYF

v_gene: TRBV6-1
j_gene: TRBJ1-5
d_gene: -
abundance: -
CDR3nt: TGTGCCAGCAGGCTCGACAGAAATAGCAATCAGCCCCAGCATTTT
CDR3aa: CASRLDRNSNQPQHF

v_gene: TRBV5-1
j_gene: TRBJ2-3
d_gene: TRBD2
abundance: -
CDR3nt: TGCGCCAGCAACCCAGGAGGGCGGGAGGATACGCAGTATTTT
CDR3aa: CASNPGGREDTQYF

v_gene: TRBV5-7
j_gene: TRBJ2-6
d_gene: -
abundance: -
CDR3nt: TGTGCCAGCAGCTCGTGGGGGAGGCGCCCCTCTGGGGCCAACGTCCTGACTTTC
CDR3aa: CASSSWGRRPSGANVLTF

v_gene: TRBV2
j_gene: TRBJ2-1
d_gene: TRBD1
abundance: -
CDR3nt: TGTGCCAGCAGTTCGGACAGGGCTGCTGAGCAGTTCTTC
CDR3aa: CASSSDRAAEQFF

v_gene: TRBV29-1
j_gene: TRBJ2-7
d_gene: TRBD2
abundance: few
CDR3nt: TGCAGCGTTGAAAGTGGCAGCGTGGCGGGAGGGCATTACGAGCAGTACTTC
CDR3aa: CSVESGSVAGGHYEQYF